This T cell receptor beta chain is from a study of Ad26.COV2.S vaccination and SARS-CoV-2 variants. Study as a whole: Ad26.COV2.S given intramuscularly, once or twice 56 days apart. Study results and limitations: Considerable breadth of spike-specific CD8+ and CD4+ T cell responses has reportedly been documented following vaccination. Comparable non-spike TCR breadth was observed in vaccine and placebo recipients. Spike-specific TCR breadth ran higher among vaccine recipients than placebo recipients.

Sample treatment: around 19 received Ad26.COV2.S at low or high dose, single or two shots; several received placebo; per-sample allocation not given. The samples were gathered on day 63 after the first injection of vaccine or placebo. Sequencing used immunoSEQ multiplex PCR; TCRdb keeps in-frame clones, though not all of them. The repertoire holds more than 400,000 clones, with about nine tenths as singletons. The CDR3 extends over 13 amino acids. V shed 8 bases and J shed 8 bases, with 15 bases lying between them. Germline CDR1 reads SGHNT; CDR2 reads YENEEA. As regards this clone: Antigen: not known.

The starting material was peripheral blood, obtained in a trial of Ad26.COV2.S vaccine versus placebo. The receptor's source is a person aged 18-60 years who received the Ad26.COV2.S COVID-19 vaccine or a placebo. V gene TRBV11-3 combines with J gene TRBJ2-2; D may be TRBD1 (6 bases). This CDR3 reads CASRPGHTGELFF. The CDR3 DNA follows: TGTGCCAGCCGCCCGGGACATACGGGGGAGCTGTTTTTT.